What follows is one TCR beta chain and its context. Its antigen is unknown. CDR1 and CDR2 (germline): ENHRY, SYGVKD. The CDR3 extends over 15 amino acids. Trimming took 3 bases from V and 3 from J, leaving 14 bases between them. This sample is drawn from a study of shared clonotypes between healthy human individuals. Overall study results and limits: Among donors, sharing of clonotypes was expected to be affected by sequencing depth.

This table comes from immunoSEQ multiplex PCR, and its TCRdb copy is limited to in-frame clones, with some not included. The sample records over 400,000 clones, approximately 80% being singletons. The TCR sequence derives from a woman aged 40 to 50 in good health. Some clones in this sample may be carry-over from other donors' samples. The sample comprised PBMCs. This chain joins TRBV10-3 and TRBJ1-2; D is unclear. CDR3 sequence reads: CAISDAGAFDYGYTF. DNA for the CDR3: TGTGCCATCAGTGACGCAGGCGCATTTGACTATGGCTACACCTTC.